This T cell receptor beta chain derives from a study of OX40 agonist ivuxolimab in advanced cancers. Background for the entire study: Ivuxolimab was an agonistic, fully human IgG2 monoclonal antibody directed against OX40 (CD134), a costimulatory receptor. The paper describes the monotherapy dose-escalation part (N ≈ 50 patients) of the phase I trial of ivuxolimab. A male proportion of roughly 80% and a mean age of roughly 55 years, ranging from 23 to 79, were recorded for the dose-escalation cohort. Prior anti-PD-1, anti-PD-L1 or anti-CTLA-4 therapy was permitted, and checkpoint inhibitors had been received by less than 45% of dose-escalation patients. Among the approximately 50 dose-escalation patients, about 20 had hepatocellular carcinoma, 15 or so melanoma, 9 renal cell carcinoma and 9 head and neck cancer. The point of sequencing TCRbeta in the periphery was to test whether ivuxolimab changed TCR sequence diversity and drove clonal T-cell expansion. Partial responses occurred in three dose-escalation patients, of whom one had hepatocellular carcinoma and two had cutaneous melanoma. Intravenous ivuxolimab was administered to patients every 2 weeks at six dose levels: 0.01, 0.1, 0.3, 1.5, 3 and 10 mg/kg.

On this clone itself: Which antigen it targets is not known. No clone much larger than this one lies a single base away; base qualities are absent.

The CDR3 covers 13 residues, taking in both the cysteine and the phenylalanine. Only the CDR3 DNA stays, 39 bases, in frame from base 1. V loses 5 bases of germline sequence and J loses 4 bases, and the interval between the two ends is 11 bases. The germline V gene encodes CDR1 MNHNS and CDR2 SASEGT. What the study reported, not specific to this receptor: At doses of 0.1 to 3.0 mg/kg, clonal expansion of both CD4+ and CD8+ blood T cells was observed from baseline to week 6. Antigen specificity was not determined for the clonally expanded peripheral T cells. After ivuxolimab, CD8+ T cells had more expanded clones than CD4+ T cells on average. In the 0.1-3.0 mg/kg groups, partial responders were among the patients with the lowest normalized peripheral clonal expansion, particularly in CD8+ T cells. Low levels of normalized T-cell clonal expansion were also seen in some patients who did not respond.

Patients with autoimmune disease history or receiving systemic immunosuppression were excluded from the trial. Peripheral blood for TCR sequencing was collected from all dose cohorts at baseline, on cycle 4 day 1, and on cycle 7 day 1. Samples came from an open-label, multicenter, first-in-human phase I dose-escalation trial of ivuxolimab. Adults with locally advanced or metastatic head and neck squamous cell, hepatocellular, melanoma or renal cell carcinoma were enrolled in the trial. Before TCR sequencing, CD4+ and CD8+ T cells were separately sorted from peripheral blood. Genomic DNA was isolated from the sorted cells so that the TCRbeta CDR3 region could be sequenced. The immunoSEQ Assay was used for sequencing of TCRbeta CDR3 regions. What TCRdb holds here is the immuneACCESS table cut down to in-frame rearrangements. Part of the clones is not present; checked against another copy, under half of the missing clones reflect an unresolved V gene, and the others are unexplained. Recorded for this sample are about 100,000 clones; approximately 90% of them occurred a single time. The ten most abundant clones make up approximately 1.1% of the sample.

The sequence links TRBV6-1 to TRBJ1-1, and possibly TRBD1, on 5 matching bases. This clonotype was sampled from an adult with an advanced solid tumor such as melanoma, head and neck, liver or kidney cancer. Sample: CD4+ or CD8+ T cells sorted from blood, taken in a trial of the OX40 agonist ivuxolimab. The CDR3 protein sequence reads: CASSYNQGTEAFF. Here is the DNA: TGTGCCAGCAGTTATAACCAGGGCACTGAAGCTTTCTTT.